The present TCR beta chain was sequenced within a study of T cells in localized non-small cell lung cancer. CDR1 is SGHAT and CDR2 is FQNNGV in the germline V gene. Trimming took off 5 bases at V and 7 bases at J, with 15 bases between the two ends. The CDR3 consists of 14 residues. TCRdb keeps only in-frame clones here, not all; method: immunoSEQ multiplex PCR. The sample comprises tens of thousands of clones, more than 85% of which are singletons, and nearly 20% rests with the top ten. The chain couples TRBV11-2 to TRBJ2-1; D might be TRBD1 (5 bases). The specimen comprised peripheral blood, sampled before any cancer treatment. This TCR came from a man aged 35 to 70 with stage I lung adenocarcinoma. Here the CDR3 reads CASSPMTQGNEQFF. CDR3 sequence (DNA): TGTGCCAGCAGCCCAATGACCCAGGGAAATGAGCAGTTCTTC. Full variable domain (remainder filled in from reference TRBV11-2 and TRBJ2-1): EAGVAQSPRYKIIEKRQSVAFWCNPISGHATLYWYQQILGQGPKLLIQFQNNGVVDDSQLPKDRFSAERLKGVDSTLKIQPAKLEDSAVYLCASSPMTQGNEQFFGPGTRLTVL.